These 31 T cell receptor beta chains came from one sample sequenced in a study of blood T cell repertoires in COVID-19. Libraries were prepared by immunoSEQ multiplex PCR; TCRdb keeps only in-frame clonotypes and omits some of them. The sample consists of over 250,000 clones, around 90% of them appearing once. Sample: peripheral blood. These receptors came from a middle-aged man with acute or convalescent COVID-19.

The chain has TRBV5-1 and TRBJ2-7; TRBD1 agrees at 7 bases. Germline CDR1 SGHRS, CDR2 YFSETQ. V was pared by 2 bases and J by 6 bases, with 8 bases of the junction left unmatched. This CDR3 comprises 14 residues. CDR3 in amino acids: CASSLQGQSGEQYF. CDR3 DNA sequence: TGCGCCAGCAGCTTACAGGGACAGTCGGGCGAGCAGTACTTC.

CDR3 region: CASRPGVASGGYTF. CDR3 nucleotides: TGTGCCAGTAGACCGGGAGTAGCTAGCGGTGGCTACACCTTC. The J gene is TRBJ1-2, the V gene TRBV19, with D hard to call. Trimming took 6 bases from V and 7 from J, leaving 18 bases between them. Germline CDR1 LNHDA, CDR2 SQIVND (reference sequence). The CDR3 consists of 14 residues.

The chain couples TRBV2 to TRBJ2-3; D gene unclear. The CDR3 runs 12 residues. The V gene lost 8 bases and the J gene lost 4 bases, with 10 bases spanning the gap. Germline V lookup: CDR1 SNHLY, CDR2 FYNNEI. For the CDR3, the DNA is TGTGCCAGCGGGCTGCAGCCAGATACGCAGTATTTT. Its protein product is CASGLQPDTQYF. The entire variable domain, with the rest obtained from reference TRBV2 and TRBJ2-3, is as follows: EPEVTQTPSHQVTQMGQEVILRCVPISNHLYFYWYRQILGQKVEFLVSFYNNEISEKSEIFDDQFSVERPDGSNFTLKIRSTKLEDSAMYFCASGLQPDTQYFGPGTRLTVL.

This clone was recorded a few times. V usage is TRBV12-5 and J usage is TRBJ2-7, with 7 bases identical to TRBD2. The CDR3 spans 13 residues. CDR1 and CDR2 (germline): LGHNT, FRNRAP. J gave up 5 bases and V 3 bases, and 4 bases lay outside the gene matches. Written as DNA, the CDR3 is TGTGCTAGTGGTTTCGGGACTACAGACGAGCAGTACTTC. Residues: CASGFGTTDEQYF.

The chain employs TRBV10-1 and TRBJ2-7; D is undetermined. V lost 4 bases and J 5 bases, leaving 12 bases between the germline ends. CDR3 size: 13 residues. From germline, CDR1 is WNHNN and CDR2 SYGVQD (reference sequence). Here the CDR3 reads CASSVGTVDEQYF. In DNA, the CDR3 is TGCGCCAGCAGTGTGGGCACCGTCGACGAGCAGTACTTC.

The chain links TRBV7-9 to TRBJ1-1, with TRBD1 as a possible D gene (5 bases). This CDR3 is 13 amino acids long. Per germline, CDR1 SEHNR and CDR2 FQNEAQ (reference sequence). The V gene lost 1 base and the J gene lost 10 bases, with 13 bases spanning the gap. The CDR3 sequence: CASSLEGSSGAFF. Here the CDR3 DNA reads TGTGCCAGCAGCTTAGAGGGGTCCAGTGGAGCTTTCTTT.

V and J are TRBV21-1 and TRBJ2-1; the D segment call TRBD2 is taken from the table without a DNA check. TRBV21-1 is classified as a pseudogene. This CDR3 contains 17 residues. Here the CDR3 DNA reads TGTGCCGCGACTGCCGGGACTAGCCCCTGCTCCTACAATGAGCAGTTCTTC. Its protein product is CAATAGTSPCSYNEQFF.

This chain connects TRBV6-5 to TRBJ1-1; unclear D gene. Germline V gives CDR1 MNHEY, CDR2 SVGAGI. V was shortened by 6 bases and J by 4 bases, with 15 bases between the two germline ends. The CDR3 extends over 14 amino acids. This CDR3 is CASSLDHVSTEAFF. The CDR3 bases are TGTGCCAGCAGCTTAGATCATGTATCCACTGAAGCTTTCTTT.

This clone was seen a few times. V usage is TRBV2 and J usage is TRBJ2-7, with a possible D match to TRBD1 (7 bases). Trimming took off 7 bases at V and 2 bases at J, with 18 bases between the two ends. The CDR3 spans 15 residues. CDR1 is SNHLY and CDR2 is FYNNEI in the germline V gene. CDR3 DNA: TGTGCCAGCAATGGGCAAACAGGGGAGGCCTACGAGCAGTACTTC. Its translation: CASNGQTGEAYEQYF.

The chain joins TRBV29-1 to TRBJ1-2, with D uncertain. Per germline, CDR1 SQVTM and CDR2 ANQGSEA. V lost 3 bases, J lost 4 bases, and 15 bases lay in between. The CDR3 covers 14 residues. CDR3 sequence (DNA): TGCAGCGTTGACTCTCGCGAGGCGTCCTATGGCTACACCTTC. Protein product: CSVDSREASYGYTF. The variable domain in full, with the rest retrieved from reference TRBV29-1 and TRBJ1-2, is SAVISQKPSRDICQRGTSLTIQCQVDSQVTMMFWYRQQPGQSLTLIATANQGSEATYESGFVIDKFPISRPNLTFSTLTVSNMSPEDSSIYLCSVDSREASYGYTFGSGTRLTVV.

The CDR3 sequence is CASSFWRGRGDVGELFF. CDR3 DNA sequence: TGTGCCAGCAGCTTTTGGAGGGGCAGGGGGGACGTCGGGGAGCTGTTTTTT. The chain has TRBV5-8 and TRBJ2-2, with D possibly matching TRBD1 (7 bases). This CDR3 is built from 17 residues. Between the trimmed V and J ends, which lost 2 bases and 7 bases, there was a span of 21 bases. In germline, CDR1 is SGHTS, CDR2 YDEGEE.

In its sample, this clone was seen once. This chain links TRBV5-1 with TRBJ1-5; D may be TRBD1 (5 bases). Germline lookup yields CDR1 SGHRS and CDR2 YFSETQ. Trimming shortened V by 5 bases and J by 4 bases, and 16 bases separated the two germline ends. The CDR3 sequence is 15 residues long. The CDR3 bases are TGCGCCAGCAGTCAAGGGACTCAATTAAATCAGCCCCAGCATTTT. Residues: CASSQGTQLNQPQHF.

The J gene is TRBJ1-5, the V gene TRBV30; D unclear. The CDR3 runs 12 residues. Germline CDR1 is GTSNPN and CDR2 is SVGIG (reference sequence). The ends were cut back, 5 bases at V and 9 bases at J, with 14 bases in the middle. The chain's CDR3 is CAWDKLGSPQHF. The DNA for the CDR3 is TGTGCCTGGGATAAACTGGGCTCGCCCCAGCATTTT.

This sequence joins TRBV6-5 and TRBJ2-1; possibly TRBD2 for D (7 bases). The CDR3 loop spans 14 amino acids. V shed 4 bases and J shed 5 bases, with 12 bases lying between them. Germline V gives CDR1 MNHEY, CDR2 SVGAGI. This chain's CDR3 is CASSSTGGNNEQFF. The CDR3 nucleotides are TGTGCCAGCAGTTCAACGGGGGGCAACAATGAGCAGTTCTTC.

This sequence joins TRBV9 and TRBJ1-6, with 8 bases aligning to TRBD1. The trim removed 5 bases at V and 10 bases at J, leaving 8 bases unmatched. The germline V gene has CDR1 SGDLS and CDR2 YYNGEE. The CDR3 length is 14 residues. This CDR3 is CASSNDRGLSPLHF. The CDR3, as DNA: TGTGCCAGCAGTAACGACAGGGGTTTATCACCCCTCCACTTT.

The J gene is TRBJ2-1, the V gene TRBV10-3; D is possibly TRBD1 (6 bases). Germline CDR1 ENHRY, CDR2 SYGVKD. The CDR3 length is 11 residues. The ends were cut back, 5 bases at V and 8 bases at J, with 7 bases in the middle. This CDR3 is CAISKGDEQFF. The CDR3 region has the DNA TGTGCCATCAGTAAGGGGGATGAGCAGTTCTTC.

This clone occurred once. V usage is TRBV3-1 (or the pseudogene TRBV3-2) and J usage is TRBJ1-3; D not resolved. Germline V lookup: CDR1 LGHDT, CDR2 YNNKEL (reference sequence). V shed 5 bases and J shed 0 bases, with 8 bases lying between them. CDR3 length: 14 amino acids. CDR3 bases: TGTGCCAGCAGCAGAGGGTACTCTGGAAACACCATATATTTT. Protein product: CASSRGYSGNTIYF.

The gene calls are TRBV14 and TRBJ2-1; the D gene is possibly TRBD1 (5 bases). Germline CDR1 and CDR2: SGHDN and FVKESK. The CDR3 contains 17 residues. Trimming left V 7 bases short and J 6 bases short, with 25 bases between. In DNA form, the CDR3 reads TGTGCCAGCAACTCCTTAACCGGCCATGTAGGGGCCAATGAGCAGTTCTTC. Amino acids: CASNSLTGHVGANEQFF.

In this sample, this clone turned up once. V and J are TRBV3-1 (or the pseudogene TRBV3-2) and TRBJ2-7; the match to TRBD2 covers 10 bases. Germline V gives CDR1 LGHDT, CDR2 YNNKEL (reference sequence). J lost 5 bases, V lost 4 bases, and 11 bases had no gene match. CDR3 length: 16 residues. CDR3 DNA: TGTGCCAGCAGCCGCTTCGGGAGCGGGGGGGCTAACGAGCAGTACTTC. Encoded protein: CASSRFGSGGANEQYF.

CDR3 residues: CASSLLGGGFNEQFF. CDR3 in DNA: TGTGCCAGCAGCTTATTAGGGGGGGGCTTCAATGAGCAGTTCTTC. This chain links TRBV7-2 with TRBJ2-1; a possible D gene is TRBD2 (7 bases). The germline V gene encodes CDR1 SGHTA and CDR2 FQGNSA. V lost 2 bases and J lost 6, with 14 bases in between. This CDR3 has 15 residues.

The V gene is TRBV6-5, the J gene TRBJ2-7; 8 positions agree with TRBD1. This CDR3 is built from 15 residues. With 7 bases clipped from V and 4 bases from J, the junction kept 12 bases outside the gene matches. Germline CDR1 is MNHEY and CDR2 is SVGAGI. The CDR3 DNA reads TGTGCCAGCATGGTGGCAGGACAGGGCCGTTACGAGCAGTACTTC. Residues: CASMVAGQGRYEQYF.

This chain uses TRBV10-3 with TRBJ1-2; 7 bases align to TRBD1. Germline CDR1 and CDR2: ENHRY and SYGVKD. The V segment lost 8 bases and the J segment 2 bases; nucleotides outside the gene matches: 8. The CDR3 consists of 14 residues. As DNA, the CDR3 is TGTGCCATCCGATTTGGGACAGCGAACTATGGCTACACCTTC. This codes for CAIRFGTANYGYTF.

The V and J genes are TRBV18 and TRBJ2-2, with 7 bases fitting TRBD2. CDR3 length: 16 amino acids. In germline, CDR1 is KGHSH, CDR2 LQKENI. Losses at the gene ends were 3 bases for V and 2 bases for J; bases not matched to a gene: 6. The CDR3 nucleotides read TGTGCCAGCTCACCGGTCAGCGGGGCCAACACCGGGGAGCTGTTTTTT. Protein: CASSPVSGANTGELFF.

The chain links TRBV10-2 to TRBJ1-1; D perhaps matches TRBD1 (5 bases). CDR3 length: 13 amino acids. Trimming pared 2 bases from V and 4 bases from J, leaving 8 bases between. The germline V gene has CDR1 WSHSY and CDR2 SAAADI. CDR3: CASSEGHSTEAFF. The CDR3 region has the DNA TGCGCCAGCAGTGAGGGACATAGCACTGAAGCTTTCTTT.

CDR3 in amino acids: CASSQPGWGRPNTGELFF. The CDR3 DNA is TGTGCCAGCAGCCAGCCCGGATGGGGGCGGCCGAACACCGGGGAGCTGTTTTTT. V and J are TRBV3-1 (or the pseudogene TRBV3-2) and TRBJ2-2; perhaps TRBD1 as D (6 bases). Germline V gene lookup returns CDR1 LGHDT and CDR2 YNNKEL (reference sequence). The CDR3 extends over 18 amino acids. Trimming pared 3 bases from V and 0 bases from J, leaving 17 bases between.

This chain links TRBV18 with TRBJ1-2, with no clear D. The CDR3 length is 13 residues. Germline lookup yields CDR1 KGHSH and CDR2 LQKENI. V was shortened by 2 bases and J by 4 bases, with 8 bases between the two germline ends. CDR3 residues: CASSPDTSYGYTF. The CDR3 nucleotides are TGTGCCAGCTCACCAGACACGTCCTATGGCTACACCTTC.

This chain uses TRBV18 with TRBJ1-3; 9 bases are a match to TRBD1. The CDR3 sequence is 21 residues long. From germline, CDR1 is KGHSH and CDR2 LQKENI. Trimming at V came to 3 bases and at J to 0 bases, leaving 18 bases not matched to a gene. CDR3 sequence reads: CASSPVSDGTGFFVSGNTIYF. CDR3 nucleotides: TGTGCCAGCTCACCCGTCTCGGACGGGACAGGGTTTTTCGTCTCTGGAAACACCATATATTTT.

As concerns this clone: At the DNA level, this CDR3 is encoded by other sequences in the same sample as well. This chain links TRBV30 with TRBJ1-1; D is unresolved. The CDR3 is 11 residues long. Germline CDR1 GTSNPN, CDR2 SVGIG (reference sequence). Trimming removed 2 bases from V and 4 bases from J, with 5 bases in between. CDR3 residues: CAWSPGTEAFF. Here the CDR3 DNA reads TGTGCCTGGAGTCCAGGCACTGAAGCTTTCTTT.

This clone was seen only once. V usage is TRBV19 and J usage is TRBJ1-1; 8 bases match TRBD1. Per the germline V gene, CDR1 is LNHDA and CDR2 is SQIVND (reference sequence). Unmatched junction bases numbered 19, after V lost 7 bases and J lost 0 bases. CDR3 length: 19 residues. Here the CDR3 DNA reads TGTGCCAGTACCGACGGGACAGGAGCCCTCTTCTTACTGAACACTGAAGCTTTCTTT. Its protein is CASTDGTGALFLLNTEAFF.

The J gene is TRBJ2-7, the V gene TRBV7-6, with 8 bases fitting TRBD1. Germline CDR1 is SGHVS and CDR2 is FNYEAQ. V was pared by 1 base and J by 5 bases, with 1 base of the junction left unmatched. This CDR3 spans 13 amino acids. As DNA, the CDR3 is TGTGCCAGCAGCTTAGGACAGGGGAACGAGCAGTACTTC. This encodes CASSLGQGNEQYF.

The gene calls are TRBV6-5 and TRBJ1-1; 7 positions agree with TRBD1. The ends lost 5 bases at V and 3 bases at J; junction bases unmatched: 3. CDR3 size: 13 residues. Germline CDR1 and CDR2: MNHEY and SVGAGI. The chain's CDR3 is CASSRQGDTEAFF. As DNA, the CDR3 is TGTGCCAGCAGTAGGCAGGGGGACACTGAAGCTTTCTTT.